Listed below are T cell receptor beta chains from one sample, sequenced in a study of blood T cell repertoires in COVID-19. Profiling relied on immunoSEQ multiplex PCR, and the TCRdb table lists in-frame clones only, not all of them. The sample lists over 250,000 clones; 90% were seen once. The specimen was peripheral blood. All receptors come from a woman aged 50 to 65 with COVID-19, enrolled during active disease. Both conserved end residues are part of each CDR3. D genes are given only for firm matches. Where a row states a size, it is once, few, many or the class of an expanded clone; other rows omit it.

j_call | clone_size | d_call | v_call | cdr3_aa | cdr3_nt
TRBJ2-2 | NA | TRBD2 | TRBV11-2 | CASSLGTKPNTGELFF | TGTGCCAGCAGCTTGGGGACTAAACCTAACACCGGGGAGCTGTTTTTT
TRBJ2-5 | NA | NA | TRBV18 | CASSLARGQETQYF | TGTGCCAGCTCACTAGCCAGGGGTCAAGAGACCCAGTACTTC
TRBJ1-5 | NA | NA | TRBV19 | CASRADRIYSNQPQHF | TGTGCCAGTAGAGCCGACAGAATCTATAGCAATCAGCCCCAGCATTTT
TRBJ1-3 | NA | TRBD1 | TRBV20-1 | CSASGQGRSGNTIYF | TGCAGTGCTAGTGGACAGGGGCGCTCTGGAAACACCATATATTTT
TRBJ2-3 | NA | NA | TRBV10-1 | CASSETRGSTDTQYF | TGCGCCAGCAGTGAGACAAGGGGGAGCACAGATACGCAGTATTTT
TRBJ2-1 | NA | TRBD2 | TRBV30 | CAWSVRVTGTSGRALPFF | TGTGCCTGGAGTGTACGGGTCACTGGGACTAGCGGGAGGGCCCTACCTTTCTTC
TRBJ2-5 | NA | TRBD2 | TRBV24-1 | CATSDFGLAGQETQYF | TGTGCCACCAGTGATTTTGGACTAGCGGGACAAGAGACCCAGTACTTC
TRBJ2-1 | NA | TRBD2 | TRBV3-1/TRBV3-2 | CASSQPTSGRHEQFF | TGTGCCAGCAGCCAGCCGACTAGCGGGAGGCATGAGCAGTTCTTC
TRBJ1-1 | NA | NA | TRBV7-9 | CASSLRNTGIPGTEAFF | TGTGCCAGCAGCCTACGCAATACAGGGATCCCGGGGACTGAAGCTTTCTTT
TRBJ2-4 | few | NA | TRBV6-1 | CASSEQGMKNDIQYF | TGTGCCAGCAGTGAACAGGGGATGAAGAACGACATTCAGTACTTC
TRBJ2-7 | once | NA | TRBV3-1/TRBV3-2 | CASSQDSREQYF | TGTGCCAGCAGCCAAGATAGCCGGGAGCAGTACTTC
TRBJ2-1 | NA | TRBD1 | TRBV11-3 | CASSGTVASKEQFF | TGTGCCAGCAGCGGGACAGTGGCCTCCAAAGAGCAGTTCTTC
TRBJ1-6 | many | NA | TRBV5-5 | CASSLFYGSPLHF | TGTGCCAGCAGCTTGTTTTACGGTTCACCCCTCCACTTT
TRBJ2-7 | once | TRBD1 | TRBV27 | CASSFSIRDRGISYEQYF | TGTGCCAGCAGTTTTTCCATCCGGGACAGGGGGATTTCCTACGAGCAGTACTTC
TRBJ1-2 | once | NA | TRBV4-1 | CASSPGDGNYGYTF | TGCGCCAGCAGCCCAGGGGACGGGAACTATGGCTACACCTTC
TRBJ2-3 | NA | NA | TRBV9 | CASSVSGATDTQYF | TGTGCCAGCAGCGTATCAGGGGCGACAGATACGCAGTATTTT
TRBJ1-3 | few | TRBD1 | TRBV19 | CASSIEQGRGNTIYF | TGTGCCAGTAGTATCGAACAGGGGAGAGGAAACACCATATATTTT
TRBJ1-1 | NA | NA | TRBV11-3 | CASSDRARGTEAFF | TGTGCCAGCAGCGACCGAGCCCGAGGGACTGAAGCTTTCTTT
TRBJ1-5 | few | NA | TRBV6-5 | CATTGGWNQPQHF | TGTGCAACCACTGGGGGGTGGAATCAGCCCCAGCATTTT
TRBJ1-3 | NA | NA | TRBV7-2 | CASSLDRVNTIYF | TGTGCCAGCAGCTTAGACAGGGTCAACACCATATATTTT
TRBJ1-2 | NA | TRBD1 | TRBV6-6 | CASMVAGGASNYGYTF | TGTGCCAGCATGGTCGCAGGGGGCGCCTCTAACTATGGCTACACCTTC
TRBJ2-5 | NA | TRBD2 | TRBV5-1 | CASSLDPTGGGETQYF | TGCGCCAGCAGCTTGGACCCTACCGGGGGGGGAGAGACCCAGTACTTC
TRBJ1-6 | NA | NA | TRBV5-4 | CASSGRYNSPLHF | TGTGCCAGCAGCGGGAGGTATAATTCACCCCTCCACTTT
TRBJ2-3 | NA | TRBD2 | TRBV10-3 | CAISETVGGLAGSGTDTQYF | TGTGCCATCAGTGAGACAGTAGGGGGACTAGCGGGATCAGGCACAGATACGCAGTATTTT
TRBJ2-1 | NA | NA | TRBV3-1/TRBV3-2 | CASSPTRRARNEQFF | TGTGCCAGCAGCCCGACCCGGAGGGCCCGCAATGAGCAGTTCTTC
TRBJ2-7 | NA | TRBD1 | TRBV7-9 | CASSPGTGSGNEQYF | TGTGCCAGCAGCCCGGGGACAGGGAGCGGGAACGAGCAGTACTTC
TRBJ2-1 | NA | NA | TRBV7-2 | CASSPRGHEQFF | TGTGCCAGCAGCCCTAGAGGTCATGAGCAGTTCTTC
TRBJ1-2 | NA | NA | TRBV18 | CASSPARDFYGYTF | TGTGCCAGCTCACCCGCTCGGGACTTCTATGGCTACACCTTC
TRBJ2-7 | NA | NA | TRBV4-2 | CASSQELGLYEQYF | TGTGCCAGCAGCCAAGAGCTGGGCCTTTACGAGCAGTACTTC
TRBJ1-4 | NA | TRBD1 | TRBV5-8 | CASSRTGALNEKLFF | TGTGCCAGCAGCCGAACAGGGGCGCTTAATGAAAAACTGTTTTTT
TRBJ1-2 | NA | TRBD1 | TRBV9 | CASSVGLRDRGHGYTF | TGTGCCAGCAGCGTTGGTCTCCGGGACAGGGGACATGGCTACACCTTC
TRBJ2-6 | NA | NA | TRBV6-1 | CASSDGVTRSGANVLTF | TGTGCCAGCAGTGATGGTGTCACACGCTCTGGGGCCAACGTCCTGACTTTC
TRBJ2-7 | NA | TRBD2 | TRBV7-8 | CASGPYSGTRATFEQYF | TGTGCCAGCGGCCCCTATAGCGGGACTCGCGCTACCTTCGAGCAGTACTTC
TRBJ2-7 | once | TRBD1 | TRBV6-5 | CASQSTGRAYEQYF | TGTGCCAGCCAATCGACAGGGAGAGCTTACGAGCAGTACTTC
TRBJ2-3 | NA | TRBD2 | TRBV20-1 | CSASPSGRAKSTDTQYF | TGCAGTGCTAGTCCGAGCGGGAGGGCCAAGAGCACAGATACGCAGTATTTT
TRBJ2-7 | NA | NA | TRBV15 | CATSAPGTLRYEQYF | TGTGCCACCAGCGCTCCCGGGACACTGCGTTACGAGCAGTACTTC
TRBJ2-1 | NA | NA | TRBV6-5 | CASDPTKGYNEQFF | TGTGCCAGCGATCCGACAAAAGGCTACAATGAGCAGTTCTTC
TRBJ1-4 | NA | NA | TRBV5-4 | CASSPEPTTNEKLFF | TGTGCCAGCAGCCCTGAGCCTACAACTAATGAAAAACTGTTTTTT
TRBJ2-3 | NA | NA | TRBV5-8 | CASSLGTDDTRYF | TGTGCCAGCAGCTTGGGAACAGATGATACGCGGTATTTT
TRBJ2-7 | many | TRBD2 | TRBV20-1 | CSASRGTSGRDIGVEQYF | TGCAGTGCTAGTCGGGGGACTAGCGGGAGGGATATAGGTGTAGAGCAGTACTTC
TRBJ2-7 | NA | NA | TRBV27 | CASSLSVRESPQPTLSYEQYF | TGTGCCAGCAGTTTATCGGTACGGGAGTCCCCCCAGCCCACCCTCTCCTACGAGCAGTACTTC
TRBJ1-5 | NA | NA | TRBV30 | CAWSPDRQPQHF | TGTGCCTGGAGTCCCGACAGGCAGCCCCAGCATTTT
TRBJ1-1 | NA | TRBD1 | TRBV19 | CASTKQGGYTEAFF | TGTGCCAGTACCAAACAGGGGGGTTACACTGAAGCTTTCTTT
TRBJ2-6 | once | NA | TRBV7-6 | CASSPYTGIGGANVLTF | TGTGCCAGCAGCCCCTATACAGGGATCGGCGGGGCCAACGTCCTGACTTTC
TRBJ1-1 | NA | NA | TRBV12-5 | CASDPVGNTEAFF | TGTGCTAGTGATCCGGTTGGGAACACTGAAGCTTTCTTT